This paragraph covers one T cell receptor beta chain sequence. Its specificity is not known. This sample stems from a study of T cell responses to AZD1222 COVID-19 vaccine. Findings of the study overall: Baseline serology detected seropositivity in only a handful of AZD1222 recipients. The donor cohort was predominantly white British with a female majority, and clonal diversity may have been underestimated.

Repertoires were generated with immunoSEQ multiplex PCR, while TCRdb's copy carries only in-frame clones and drops some. The repertoire has about 48,000 clones, 65% to 90% of them found once; the top ten carry approximately 7%. It was second doses at about 4 or about 12 weeks that were pooled. The germline V gene has CDR1 SGDLS and CDR2 YYNGEE. This CDR3 is built from 14 residues. V lost 3 bases and J lost 7, with 13 bases in between. The sequences come from peripheral blood, collected 28 days after the second AZD1222 dose. The chain joins TRBV9 to TRBJ2-2; perhaps TRBD2 as D (6 bases). The source is an adult who received the AZD1222 COVID-19 vaccine. DNA for the CDR3: TGTGCCAGCAGCGCCGGAGGGCCGGTCGGGGAGCTGTTTTTT. It specifies CASSAGGPVGELFF.